The clone carrying this T cell receptor beta chain was counted a single time. The antigen is not known. The source of the sample is a study of T cell responses to AZD1222 COVID-19 vaccine. Germline V CDR1 and CDR2: SGHDT, YYEEEE. The CDR3 loop spans 14 amino acids. V was trimmed by 3 bases and J by 7 bases, leaving 16 bases between them. General study points: No repertoire was sampled before or during the peak T cell response, only after it. Spike-specific TCR breadth and depth grew following two AZD1222 doses. The sample set comprised mostly white British donors with more females, and clonal diversity was possibly underestimated.

TCRdb's table, derived via immunoSEQ multiplex PCR, lists solely in-frame clones and lacks some. Of 70,000 to 90,000 clones in the sample, about 89% were seen once. The receptor was derived from an adult in good health. This chain links TRBV5-6 with TRBJ1-2; possibly TRBD1 for D (6 bases). The sample consisted of peripheral blood, taken on day 0 of AZD1222 vaccination. The CDR3 DNA follows: TGTGCCAGCAGCTCCCTAGGGGGGGCGCGTGGCTACACCTTC. As protein: CASSSLGGARGYTF.